This is a list of T cell receptor beta chains from one sample in a study of cytomegalovirus exposure and HLA in healthy donors. Assay used: immunoSEQ multiplex PCR; TCRdb lists only in-frame clones, some missing. In the table there are about 130,000 clones, under 20% of which are singletons. The specimen was PBMCs. These receptors all come from a female donor in good health and CMV-seropositive. The conserved cysteine and the conserved F or W are not part of the CDR3 here. Clone size is given for some rows only: seen once, a few or many times, or a class if the clone is expanded.

CDR3: ASSSGGGSVTDTQY; size: few; V: TRBV9; J: TRBJ2-3
CDR3: ASSFDWTGAYEQY; size: .; V: TRBV5-1; J: TRBJ2-7
CDR3: ASSVVQAGDSYNEQF; size: few; V: TRBV9; J: TRBJ2-1
CDR3: ASSVDINYGYT; size: .; V: TRBV9; J: TRBJ1-2
CDR3: AISRDRAYEQY; size: .; V: TRBV10-3; J: TRBJ2-7
CDR3: ASSPSGRAYEQY; size: few; V: TRBV18; J: TRBJ2-7
CDR3: ASSVGLAEVVEQF; size: .; V: TRBV9; J: TRBJ2-1
CDR3: ASQTLAADYEQY; size: .; V: TRBV7-9; J: TRBJ2-7
CDR3: ATTGTGGVEQY; size: few; V: TRBV28; J: TRBJ2-7
CDR3: ASSDIDGGRAGELF; size: few; V: TRBV7-6; J: TRBJ2-2
CDR3: ASSPGVGETQY; size: .; V: TRBV5-1; J: TRBJ2-5
CDR3: ASSFFQREAF; size: .; V: TRBV7-2; J: TRBJ1-1
CDR3: ASSLLSRGPQH; size: few; V: TRBV27; J: TRBJ1-5
CDR3: ASSLSSGLEFHEQY; size: .; V: TRBV27; J: .